One T cell receptor (beta chain) is described in this entry. The antigen is not known. TCRdb's table, derived via immunoSEQ multiplex PCR, lists solely in-frame clones and lacks some. The data hold around 350,000 clones, with about 70% observed a single time. The ends were cut back, 6 bases at V and 6 bases at J, with 23 bases in the middle. CDR3 length equals 16 residues. Germline V gene lookup returns CDR1 MDHEN and CDR2 SYDVKM. The data derive from a study of shared clonotypes between healthy human individuals. Study-level points and caveats: Inspection by rarefaction showed sorted-subset sequencing to be incomplete despite large depth. A reduction in generation probabilities was seen for non-shared clonotypes relative to those shared by all four donors. Approximately 5.1% was the fraction of naive CD4 clonotypes found shared across a few donors.

The clonotype comes from a young man in good health. The specimen was memory CD4+ T cells sorted from blood. Subset of the sample: CD45RA-negative fraction. The chain uses TRBV28 and TRBJ1-2, with unresolved D. For the CDR3, the DNA is TGTGCCAGCAGCCGTCCGGACGGCTATTCGTGGGATGGCTACACCTTC. Translation gives CASSRPDGYSWDGYTF.